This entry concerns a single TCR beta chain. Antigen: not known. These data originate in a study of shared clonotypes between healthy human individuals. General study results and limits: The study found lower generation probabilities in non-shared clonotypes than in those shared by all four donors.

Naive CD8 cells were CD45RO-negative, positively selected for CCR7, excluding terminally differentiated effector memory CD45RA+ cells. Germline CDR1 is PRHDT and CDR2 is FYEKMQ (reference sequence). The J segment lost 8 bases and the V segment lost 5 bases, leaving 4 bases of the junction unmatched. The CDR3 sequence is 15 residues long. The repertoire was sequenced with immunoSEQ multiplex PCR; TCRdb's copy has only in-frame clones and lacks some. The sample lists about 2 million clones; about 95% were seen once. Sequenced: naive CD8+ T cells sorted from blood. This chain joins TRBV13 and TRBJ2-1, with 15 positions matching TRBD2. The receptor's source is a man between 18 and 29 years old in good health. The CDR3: CASSDGLAGGDEQFF. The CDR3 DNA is TGTGCCAGCAGCGATGGACTAGCGGGAGGGGATGAGCAGTTCTTC.